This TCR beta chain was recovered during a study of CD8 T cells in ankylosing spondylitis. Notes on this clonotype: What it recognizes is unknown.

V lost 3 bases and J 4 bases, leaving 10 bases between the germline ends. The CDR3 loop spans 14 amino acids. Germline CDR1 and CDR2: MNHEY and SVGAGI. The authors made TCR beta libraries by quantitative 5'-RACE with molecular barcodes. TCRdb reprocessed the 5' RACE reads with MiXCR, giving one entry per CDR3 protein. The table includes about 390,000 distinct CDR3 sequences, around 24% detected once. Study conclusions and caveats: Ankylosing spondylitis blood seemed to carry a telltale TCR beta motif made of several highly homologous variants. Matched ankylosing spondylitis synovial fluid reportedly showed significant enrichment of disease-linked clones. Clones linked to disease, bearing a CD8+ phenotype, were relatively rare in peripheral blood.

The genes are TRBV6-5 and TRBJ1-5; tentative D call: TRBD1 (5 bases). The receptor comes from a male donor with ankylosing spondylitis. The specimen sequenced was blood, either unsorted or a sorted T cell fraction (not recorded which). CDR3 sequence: CASSYAGQNQPQHF. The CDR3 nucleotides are TGTGCCAGCAGTTATGCGGGGCAGAATCAGCCCCAGCATTTT.